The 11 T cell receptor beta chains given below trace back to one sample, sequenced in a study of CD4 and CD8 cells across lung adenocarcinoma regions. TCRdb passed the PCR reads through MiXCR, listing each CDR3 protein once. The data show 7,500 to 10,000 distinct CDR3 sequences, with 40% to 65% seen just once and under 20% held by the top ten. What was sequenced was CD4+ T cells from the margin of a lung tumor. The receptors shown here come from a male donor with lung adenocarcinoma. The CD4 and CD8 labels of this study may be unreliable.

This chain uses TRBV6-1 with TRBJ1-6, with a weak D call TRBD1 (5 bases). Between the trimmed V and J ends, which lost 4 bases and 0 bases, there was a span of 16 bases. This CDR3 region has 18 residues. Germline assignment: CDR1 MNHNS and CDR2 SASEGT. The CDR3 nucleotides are TGTGCCAGCAGTGCCTCCGAGAGGGGAGGCTCCTATAATTCACCCCTCCACTTT. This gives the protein CASSASERGGSYNSPLHF.

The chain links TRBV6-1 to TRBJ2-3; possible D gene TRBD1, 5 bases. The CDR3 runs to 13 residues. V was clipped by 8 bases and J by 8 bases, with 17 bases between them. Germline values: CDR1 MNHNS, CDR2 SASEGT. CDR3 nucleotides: TGTGCCAGCCGGGCAGGGTCATACGGTACGCAGTATTTT. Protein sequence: CASRAGSYGTQYF.

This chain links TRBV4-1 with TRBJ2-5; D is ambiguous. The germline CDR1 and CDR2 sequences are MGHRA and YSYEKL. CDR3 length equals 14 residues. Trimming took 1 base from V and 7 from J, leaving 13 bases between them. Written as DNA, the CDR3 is TGCGCCAGCAGCCAAGGCGCTAGATCCGGGACCCAGTACTTC. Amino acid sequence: CASSQGARSGTQYF.

CDR3 nucleotides: TGTGCCAGCAGCCAAGAACGAACCACTAATGAAAAACTGTTTTTT. This sequence encodes CASSQERTTNEKLFF. J is TRBJ1-4 and V is TRBV4-2; D is uncertain. V was pared by 0 bases and J by 2 bases, with 7 bases between. The CDR3 has 15 residues. Germline values: CDR1 LGHNA, CDR2 YNFKEQ.

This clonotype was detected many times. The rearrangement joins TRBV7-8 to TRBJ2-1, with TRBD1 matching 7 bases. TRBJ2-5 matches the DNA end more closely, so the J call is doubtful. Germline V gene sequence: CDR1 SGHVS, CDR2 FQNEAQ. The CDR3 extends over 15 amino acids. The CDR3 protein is CASSIQGQPQETQYF. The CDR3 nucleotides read TGTGCCAGCAGCATACAGGGACAGCCTCAAGAGACCCAGTACTTC.

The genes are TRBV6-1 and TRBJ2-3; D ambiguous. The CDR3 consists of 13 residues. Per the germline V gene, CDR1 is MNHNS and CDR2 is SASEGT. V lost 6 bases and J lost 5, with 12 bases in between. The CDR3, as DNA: TGTGCCAGCAGGAGCTGGTCGGGAGATACGCAGTATTTT. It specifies CASRSWSGDTQYF.

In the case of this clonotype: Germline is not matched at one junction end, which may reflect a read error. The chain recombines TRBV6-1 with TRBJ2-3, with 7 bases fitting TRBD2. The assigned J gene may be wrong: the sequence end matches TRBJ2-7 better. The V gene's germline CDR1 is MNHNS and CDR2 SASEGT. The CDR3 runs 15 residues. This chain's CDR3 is CAGREASGEPDTQYF. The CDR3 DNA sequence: TGTGCCGGCAGGGAGGCGAGCGGGGAGCCAGATACGCAGTACTTC.

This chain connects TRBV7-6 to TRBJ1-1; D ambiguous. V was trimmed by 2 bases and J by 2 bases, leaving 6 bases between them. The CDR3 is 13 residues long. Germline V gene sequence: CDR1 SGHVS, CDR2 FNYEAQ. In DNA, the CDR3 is TGTGCCAGCAGCTTACTGTCTAACACTGAAGCTTTCTTT. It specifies CASSLLSNTEAFF.

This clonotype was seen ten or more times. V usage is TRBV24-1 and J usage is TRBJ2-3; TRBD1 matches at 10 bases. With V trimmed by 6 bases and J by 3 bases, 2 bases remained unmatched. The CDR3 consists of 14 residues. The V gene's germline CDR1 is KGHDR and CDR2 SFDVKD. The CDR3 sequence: CATSRDRGTDTQYF. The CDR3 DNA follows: TGTGCCACCAGTCGGGACAGGGGTACAGATACGCAGTATTTT.

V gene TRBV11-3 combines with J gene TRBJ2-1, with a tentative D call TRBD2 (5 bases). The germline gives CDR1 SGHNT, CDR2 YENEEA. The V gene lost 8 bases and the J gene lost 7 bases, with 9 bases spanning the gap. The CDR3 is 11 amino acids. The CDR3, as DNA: TGTGCCAGCGGGAGAGGAAATGAGCAGTTCTTC. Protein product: CASGRGNEQFF.

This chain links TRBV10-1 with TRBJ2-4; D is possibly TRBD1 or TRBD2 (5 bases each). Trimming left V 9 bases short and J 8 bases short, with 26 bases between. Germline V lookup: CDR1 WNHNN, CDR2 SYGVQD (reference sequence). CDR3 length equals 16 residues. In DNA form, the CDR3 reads TGCGCCAGTGGGGGATCGGGGCAGTGTGCCACAGACATTCAGTACTTC. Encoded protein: CASGGSGQCATDIQYF.